The 7 T cell receptor beta chains below were found in one sample sequenced in a study of blood T cell repertoires in COVID-19. Sequencing was performed with immunoSEQ multiplex PCR; in TCRdb, only in-frame clones are kept and a portion is missing. The table lists 85,000 or so clones, 90% to 95% of them singletons. Sample: peripheral blood. The receptors were gathered from a human donor with active COVID-19. The donor label of this sample is uncertain.

This clone has just one count. This chain joins TRBV5-4 and TRBJ2-7; TRBD2 aligns across 12 bases. The CDR3 length is 18 residues. The ends lost 3 bases at V and 0 bases at J; junction bases unmatched: 10. Germline V CDR1 and CDR2: SGHNT, YYREEE (reference sequence). In DNA form, the CDR3 reads TGTGCCAGCAGCTACCCCAGACTAGCGGGGGACAGCTCCTACGAGCAGTACTTC. Amino acids: CASSYPRLAGDSSYEQYF. The full variable domain, rest sourced from reference TRBV5-4 and TRBJ2-7, is ETGVTQSPTHLIKTRGQQVTLRCSSQSGHNTVSWYQQALGQGPQFIFQYYREEENGRGNFPPRFSGLQFPNYSSELNVNALELDDSALYLCASSYPRLAGDSSYEQYFGPGTRLTVT.

The CDR3 DNA reads as TGTGCCAGCTCCCGGAGCGGACAGACGGTAGCCAAAAACATTCAGTACTTC. This sequence encodes CASSRSGQTVAKNIQYF. This chain connects TRBV18 to TRBJ2-4; TRBD1 might be the D (6 bases). This CDR3 spans 17 amino acids. V gave up 6 bases and J gave up 0 bases, with 18 bases separating them. Germline loops: CDR1 KGHSH, CDR2 LQKENI.

This clone appeared once. CDR3 region: CASSQTSGSQYEQYF. The CDR3, as DNA: TGCGCCAGCAGCCAAACTAGCGGGTCCCAGTACGAGCAGTACTTC. The chain couples TRBV4-1 to TRBJ2-7; 9 bases align to TRBD2. This CDR3 has 15 amino acids. The trim removed 2 bases at V and 4 bases at J, leaving 6 bases unmatched. The germline gives CDR1 MGHRA, CDR2 YSYEKL.

CDR3 in amino acids: CASSFAGQEDRGYTF. The CDR3 bases are TGTGCCAGCAGTTTCGCGGGACAGGAGGATAGAGGCTACACCTTC. This chain links TRBV28 with TRBJ1-2; TRBD1 matches at 8 bases. This CDR3 has 15 amino acids. J gave up 8 bases and V 3 bases, and 11 bases lay outside the gene matches. CDR1 MDHEN and CDR2 SYDVKM come from the germline V gene.

The chain has TRBV4-3 and TRBJ2-7; 9 nucleotides align to TRBD2. V lost 8 bases to trimming and J lost 2 bases; unmatched junction nucleotides: 4. This CDR3 is 13 amino acids long. The germline V gene has CDR1 LGHNA and CDR2 YSLEER. The DNA of the CDR3 is TGCGCCAGCTCGGCGGGAGGGCCCTACGAGCAGTACTTC. Its translation: CASSAGGPYEQYF.

The J gene is TRBJ2-1, the V gene TRBV4-1, with D possibly being TRBD1 (6 bases). The V gene's germline CDR1 is MGHRA and CDR2 YSYEKL. V was clipped by 4 bases and J by 2 bases, with 15 bases between them. The CDR3 has 16 residues. CDR3 in amino acids: CASSPSDRRPYNEQFF. The CDR3 coding sequence is TGCGCCAGCAGCCCTTCCGACAGGAGACCCTACAATGAGCAGTTCTTC.

The V gene is TRBV28, the J gene TRBJ2-3, with 10 bases aligning to TRBD2. The CDR3 spans 14 residues. Germline loops: CDR1 MDHEN, CDR2 SYDVKM. V dropped 6 bases and J dropped 3; count of bases not matched to a gene: 3. CDR3 residues: CASSPGLATDTQYF. The CDR3, as DNA: TGTGCCAGCAGCCCGGGACTAGCGACAGATACGCAGTATTTT.